The T cell receptor beta chain described here comes from a study of blood T cell repertoires in COVID-19 (dated by TCRdb to about 2020). Study-wide context: Samples covering the acute and convalescent phases of COVID-19 were provided by collaborators in the United States, Italy and Spain. The material from the prospective study consisted of cDNA or gDNA derived from T cells, B-cell-depleted T cells, or PBMCs. The dataset comprised deeply sampled blood TCRbeta repertoires from subjects exposed to, actively infected with, or recovered from COVID-19. The repertoires were released in a freely available public database meant as a resource for research on the immune response to SARS-CoV-2. The samples were drawn from the first 160 participants of the ongoing ImmuneRACE study and from some 1,300 subjects provided by 6 global collaborators. Nearly every sample came with metadata listing a de-identified subject ID, COVID-19 status, age in years and sex. Where available, HLA class I and class II types were taken from metadata supplied by the sample provider and were not determined by assay-based typing. Study-level results and caveats: The amount of clinical and demographic metadata varied by source and participant and was provided uncurated.

One collaborating source in Seattle enrolled patients during active infection and followed them longitudinally through the course of disease. Whole blood was collected in K2EDTA tubes by collaborating institutions according to the institutions' own protocols. For TCRbeta analysis, collaborators shipped samples in one of three forms: frozen whole blood, isolated PBMCs, or DNA extracted from either of those sample types. TCRbeta CDR3 regions were amplified from genomic DNA using the immunoSEQ Assay, a bias-controlled multiplex PCR. Per the original workflow: Within the assay, amplification of reference gene primers was used to estimate how many nucleated cells each sample contained. To quantify the absolute abundance of each unique TCRbeta CDR3 rearrangement, sequence reads were collapsed and filtered. For each sample, productive Simpson clonality was calculated as the square root of Simpson's diversity index over productive rearrangements. Not all clones reach the TCRdb copy of this immuneACCESS table, which keeps in-frame sequences only. Checked studies attribute under half of the gap to unresolved V genes and leave the rest unexplained. V and J calls and clone size are those listed in that table; D and trimming were worked out from the DNA. The sample includes about 170,000 clones, with 65% to 90% observed a single time. Together, the top ten hold approximately 7% of the sample.

Remarks on this clone: Its antigen remains undetermined. Base qualities are missing; no much larger clone stands one base away.

This clonotype was obtained from a woman aged 35 to 49 with COVID-19, enrolled during active disease. The sample taken for sequencing was peripheral blood.

The sequence in DNA is TGCGCCAGCAGCTTGATGCAGAGAGGCAATGAGCAGTTCTTC. The encoded protein is CASSLMQRGNEQFF. The V and J genes are TRBV5-1 and TRBJ2-1, with the identity of the D gene unclear. CDR1 and CDR2 (SGHRS, YFSETQ) derive from the germline V gene. Counted from cysteine to phenylalanine, this CDR3 has 14 amino acids. Kept here is only the CDR3 DNA, which spans 42 bases and is read in frame from base 1. V loses 1 base of germline sequence and J loses 6 bases, and the interval between the two ends is 11 bases.